Sequencing of this T cell receptor (beta chain) was carried out in a study of T-cell memory formation after mild COVID-19 listed by TCRdb under 2021. The study in broad terms: TCR sequence clusters from the two donors were largely donor specific. In a couple of donors, T-cell clones that expanded and contracted after mild COVID-19 were followed by sequencing TCRalpha and TCRbeta repertoires longitudinally. Two young, previously healthy adult volunteers made up the cohort, one male and one female.

Relative to germline, V is missing 2 bases and J is missing 5 bases, with 12 bases of the junction outside any gene match. From the cysteine through the phenylalanine, the CDR3 covers 17 amino acids. Of the read, only the CDR3 DNA is kept; its 51 bases are in frame from base 1. CDR1 SGDLS and CDR2 YYNGEE were looked up in the germline V gene. The table lists this clonotype with a few counts. Its target antigen remains unknown. The sample holds no much larger clone one base away, and base qualities are not on file. Sequencing was performed on an Illumina NovaSeq 6000. Using 5'RACE with constant-segment primers, TCRalpha and TCRbeta cDNA libraries were constructed, with sample barcodes and unique molecular identifiers added in the process. RNA was extracted from every sample with Trizol reagent. Library amplification was performed in two PCR steps, and a second sample barcode and Illumina TruSeq adapters were introduced in the second step. Sequencing of libraries was performed on an Illumina NovaSeq with 2 x 150 bp paired-end reads. As for how the authors treated the data: The reads were demultiplexed and collapsed into UMI-guided consensus sequences using migec v1.2.7. With mixcr v2.1.11, UMI consensuses were aligned to TRA and TRB V and J templates and assembled into clonotypes. A clonotype was counted as expanded or contracted only when both edgeR and NoisET called the clonotype significant, with the noise models trained on biological replicates. edgeR calls used a false discovery rate-adjusted p below 0.01 and a log2 fold-change threshold of 1. As an exploratory analysis of dynamics, PCA with hierarchical clustering was applied to max-normalized trajectories of the 1000 most abundant clonotypes. Separately sequenced CD4+ and CD8+ repertoires were used to assign a CD4 or CD8 phenotype to each responding clone. Starting from the raw public reads, TCRdb applied fastp trimming at Q25, assembled clones with MiXCR and retained in-frame beta chains. Duplicate CDR3 protein sequences are folded into a single record with the most common DNA and genes. None of the V and J calls come from the authors' own analysis; TCRdb made them. Present in this sample are more than 55,000 distinct CDR3 sequences, around a tenth of which were seen just once. Roughly 1.2% of the sample lies in the top ten.

Ficoll-Paque density gradient centrifugation was used to isolate PBMCs. Broader findings and caveats from the paper: SARS-CoV-2 specificity of the second-wave clones peaking on day 37 was not confirmed. Some responding clones were found in pre-infection memory, which suggests that pre-existing cross-reactive memory T cells took part in the SARS-CoV-2 response. Contracting CD4+ clones were located mainly in the CM and EM memory subsets, whereas CD8+ clones were found to be enriched in EMRA. Only two mild cases were covered in the study, and larger cohorts including severe cases with pre-infection samples were considered necessary. Clones contracting from day 15 to 85 had balanced CD4/CD8 phenotypes, while a second wave expanding from day 15 to 37 was biased towards CD4+.

The V and J segments used are TRBV9 and TRBJ2-3, with 9 bases aligning to TRBD1. The source material was PBMCs or a T cell subset sorted from them (not recorded which). The TCR comes from a young man who had mild COVID-19 (a few samples of this study predate the infection). The sample titles of this study are shuffled in the database, so cell type and time point are left out; the donor was told from shared clones. The nucleotide sequence is given as TGTGCCAGCAGCGTCGCTCCGGGACAGGGATTTGGAGATACGCAGTATTTT. Its amino acids are CASSVAPGQGFGDTQYF.